The rows below give T cell receptor beta chains drawn from one sample of a study of cytomegalovirus exposure and HLA in healthy donors. Assay used: immunoSEQ multiplex PCR; TCRdb lists only in-frame clones, some missing. The table lists about 280,000 clones, 85% to 90% of them singletons. Sequencing was carried out using PBMCs. These receptors originate from a woman younger than 35 in good health and CMV-seronegative. CDR3s include the opening cysteine and the closing phenylalanine or tryptophan. A D gene is named only where the DNA matches it firmly. Some rows mark clone size as missing; the rest say once, few, many or name a class of expanded clone.

D gene	clone size	V gene	J gene	CDR3 DNA	CDR3 protein
TRBD2	NA	TRBV29-1	TRBJ2-5	TGCAGCGGACTAGCGGGAGGTGAGACCCAGTACTTC	CSGLAGGETQYF
NA	NA	TRBV5-1	TRBJ1-3	TGCGCCAGCAGCTTGATACCGTCAACAGGGAAAGTTGGTGGAAACACCATATATTTT	CASSLIPSTGKVGGNTIYF
NA	NA	TRBV28	TRBJ2-3	TGTGCCAGCAGAGCGGCACAACACACAGATACGCAGTATTTT	CASRAAQHTDTQYF
NA	NA	TRBV19	TRBJ1-1	TGTGCCAGTAGTATAGACAACACGAACACTGAAGCTTTCTTT	CASSIDNTNTEAFF
TRBD1	NA	TRBV5-6	TRBJ2-4	TGTGCCAGCAGCTTGGACAGGGGAAGTGACATTCAGTACTTC	CASSLDRGSDIQYF
NA	once	TRBV2	TRBJ2-4	TGTGCCAGCACTTGGGACTCGAACATTCAGTACTTC	CASTWDSNIQYF
NA	NA	TRBV29-1	TRBJ2-1	TGCAGCGCTGAGGAAGGAGGGGTAGGGGACAATGAGCAGTTCTTC	CSAEEGGVGDNEQFF
NA	NA	TRBV6-5	TRBJ2-7	TGTGCCAGCAGTTGGGCGGAGGAGTACGAGCAGTACTTC	CASSWAEEYEQYF
TRBD2	NA	TRBV11-2	TRBJ2-1	TGTGCCAGCAGGCCTCTAGCGGGAGGTCTAAATGAGCAGTTCTTC	CASRPLAGGLNEQFF
TRBD1	NA	TRBV5-1	TRBJ2-4	TGCGCCAGCAGCGTGGACAGGGCCAAAAACATTCAGTACTTC	CASSVDRAKNIQYF
TRBD1	once	TRBV7-8	TRBJ2-7	TGTGCCAGCAGCTTAGGACAGGGTGGCCTCGAGCAGTACTTC	CASSLGQGGLEQYF
NA	once	TRBV27	TRBJ2-2	TGTGCCAGCAGACGCGAGGTTGCCTGGGACACCGGGGAGCTGTTTTTT	CASRREVAWDTGELFF
TRBD1	NA	TRBV5-1	TRBJ2-5	TGCGCCAGCAGCTTGGTCAGGGGGACCAAAGAGACCCAGTACTTC	CASSLVRGTKETQYF
NA	NA	TRBV27	TRBJ2-3	TGTGCCACCTATAGCGGATACACAGATACGCAGTATTTT	CATYSGYTDTQYF
TRBD2	once	TRBV5-6	TRBJ2-7	TGTGCCAGCAGCCGTCCGGGGGGACCCTACGAGCAGTACTTC	CASSRPGGPYEQYF
NA	NA	TRBV6-6	TRBJ2-1	TGTGCCAGCAGTTACCGGCTAGACCCGAATGGTGAGCAGTTCTTC	CASSYRLDPNGEQFF
TRBD2	NA	TRBV18	TRBJ2-2	TGTGCCAGCTCGCCGGTCTTGGCGGGAGAACTTGATACCGGGGAGCTGTTTTTT	CASSPVLAGELDTGELFF
TRBD2	few	TRBV29-1	TRBJ2-1	TGCAGCGCCCTACCATCCGGGACTAGCGGGCACAATGAGCAGTTCTTC	CSALPSGTSGHNEQFF
NA	once	TRBV2	TRBJ1-5	TGTGCCAGCACCCAGGGTGTTCGGAATCAGCCCCAGCATTTT	CASTQGVRNQPQHF